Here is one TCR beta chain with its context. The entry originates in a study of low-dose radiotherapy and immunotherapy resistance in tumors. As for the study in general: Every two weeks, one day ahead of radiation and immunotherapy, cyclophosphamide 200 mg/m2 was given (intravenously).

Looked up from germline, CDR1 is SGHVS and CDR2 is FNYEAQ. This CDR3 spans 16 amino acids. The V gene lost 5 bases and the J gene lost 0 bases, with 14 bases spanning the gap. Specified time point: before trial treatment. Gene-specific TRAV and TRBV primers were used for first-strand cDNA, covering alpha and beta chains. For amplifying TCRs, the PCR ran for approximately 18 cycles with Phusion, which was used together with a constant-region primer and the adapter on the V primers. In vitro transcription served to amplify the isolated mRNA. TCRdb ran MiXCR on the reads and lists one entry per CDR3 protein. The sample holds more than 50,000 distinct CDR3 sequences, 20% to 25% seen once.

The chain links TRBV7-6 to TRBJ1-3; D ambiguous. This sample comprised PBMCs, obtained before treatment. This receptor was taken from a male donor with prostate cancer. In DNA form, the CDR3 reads TGTGCCAGCAGCAGGTCGGACGCAAGCTCTGGAAACACCATATATTTT. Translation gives CASSRSDASSGNTIYF.